These 29 T cell receptor beta chains share one sample of origin, sequenced in a study of OX40 agonist ivuxolimab in advanced cancers. The table came from immunoSEQ multiplex PCR; TCRdb's copy has only in-frame clones and leaves some out. The sample has fewer than 35,000 clones; about 73% are singletons. The sample here was CD4+ or CD8+ T cells sorted from blood, taken in a trial of the OX40 agonist ivuxolimab. The receptor set was obtained from an adult with an advanced solid tumor such as melanoma, head and neck, liver or kidney cancer.

CDR3 in amino acids: CASSPNDMGFYSNQPQHF. The CDR3 DNA reads as TGCGCCAGCAGCCCCAATGATATGGGATTTTATAGCAATCAGCCCCAGCATTTT. This chain links TRBV4-1 with TRBJ1-5; the D is unclear. This CDR3 spans 18 amino acids. The V gene lost 4 bases and the J gene lost 0 bases, with 19 bases spanning the gap. Germline CDR1 reads MGHRA; CDR2 reads YSYEKL.

This chain links TRBV7-2 with TRBJ1-1; a weak D match, TRBD1 (6 bases). Per germline, CDR1 SGHTA and CDR2 FQGNSA. The CDR3 length is 13 residues. V lost 4 bases to trimming and J lost 11 bases, with 17 bases between them. The CDR3 spells CASSSSGAGGAFF. As DNA, the CDR3 is TGTGCCAGCAGCTCTTCGGGGGCAGGAGGGGCTTTCTTT.

The chain recombines TRBV29-1 with TRBJ1-4; D may be TRBD1 (6 bases). The CDR3 extends over 12 amino acids. Germline V CDR1 and CDR2: SQVTM, ANQGSEA. V lost 4 bases, J lost 8 bases, and 11 bases lay in between. The chain's CDR3 is CSVVQGEEKLFF. The CDR3, as DNA: TGCAGCGTTGTACAGGGAGAAGAAAAACTGTTTTTT.

The genes are TRBV9 and TRBJ1-1, with 7 bases fitting TRBD1. CDR3 length: 15 residues. The germline V gene has CDR1 SGDLS and CDR2 YYNGEE. The J segment lost 1 base and the V segment lost 4 bases, leaving 7 bases of the junction unmatched. The CDR3 DNA follows: TGTGCCAGCAGCACCCGGGACAGCCCGAACACTGAAGCTTTCTTT. Translating it yields CASSTRDSPNTEAFF.

This chain links TRBV5-6 with TRBJ2-7; 7 bases align to TRBD1. The CDR3 contains 14 residues. Trimming cost V 4 bases and J 5 bases; bases outside gene matches: 9. Germline V CDR1 and CDR2: SGHDT, YYEEEE. The DNA of the CDR3 is TGTGCCAGCAGCACCTTAATGGGGACAGACGAGCAGTACGTC. Protein sequence: CASSTLMGTDEQYV.

This chain joins TRBV7-9 and TRBJ2-1; D might be TRBD1 (6 bases). There are 13 residues in the CDR3. Germline-derived CDR1 and CDR2 are SEHNR and FQNEAQ (reference sequence). V was cut by 1 base and J by 6 bases, with 7 bases left in between. CDR3 in amino acids: CASSLVGGNEQFF. The CDR3 DNA follows: TGTGCCAGCAGCTTAGTAGGGGGCAATGAGCAGTTCTTC.

CDR3 region: CASTAFFGTHNEQFF. CDR3 DNA: TGTGCCAGCACCGCGTTTTTCGGGACTCACAATGAGCAGTTCTTC. The chain carries TRBV6-4 and TRBJ2-1, with D perhaps TRBD2 (6 bases). The CDR3 has 15 residues. The germline CDR1 and CDR2 sequences are MRHNA and SNTAGT. Trimming cost V 7 bases and J 5 bases, with 18 bases left between them.

The chain carries TRBV6-1 and TRBJ1-4, with D uncertain. The CDR3 is 16 amino acids. The ends were cut back, 2 bases at V and 0 bases at J, with 10 bases in the middle. Germline V CDR1 and CDR2: MNHNS, SASEGT. The CDR3 loop reads CASSESLLATNEKLFF. CDR3 DNA: TGTGCCAGCAGTGAAAGTCTGTTGGCAACTAATGAAAAACTGTTTTTT.

The table lists this clone with a count of one. The chain links TRBV13 to TRBJ1-6; D remains ambiguous. The germline V gene has CDR1 PRHDT and CDR2 FYEKMQ (reference sequence). V lost 5 bases, J lost 6 bases, and 8 bases lay in between. The length of the CDR3 is 13 residues. The CDR3 protein is CASSVEVNSPLHF. CDR3 nucleotides: TGTGCCAGCAGCGTAGAGGTTAATTCACCCCTCCACTTT.

This clone has only a few counts. The rearrangement links TRBV4-2 to TRBJ1-1; D unresolved. The CDR3 has 11 residues. Trimming took 1 base from V and 5 from J, leaving 2 bases between them. Germline loops: CDR1 LGHNA, CDR2 YNFKEQ. The CDR3 sequence is CASSQGTEAFF. In DNA form, the CDR3 reads TGTGCCAGCAGCCAAGGAACTGAAGCTTTCTTT.

J is TRBJ1-2 and V is TRBV30; D remains ambiguous. The CDR3 consists of 13 residues. With 4 bases removed from V and 7 bases from J, the gap between germline ends came to 16 bases. Germline CDR1 GTSNPN, CDR2 SVGIG (reference sequence). In nucleotides, the CDR3 is TGTGCCTGGATGCGGGGTCTGGAAGTTGGCTACACCTTC. Protein product: CAWMRGLEVGYTF.

This chain joins TRBV19 and TRBJ1-5; D gene uncertain. V was cut by 7 bases and J by 3 bases, with 10 bases left in between. This CDR3 is built from 13 residues. The germline V gene encodes CDR1 LNHDA and CDR2 SQIVND (reference sequence). The CDR3 is CASKRSLNQPQHF. The CDR3 region has the DNA TGTGCCAGTAAGCGGAGCCTCAATCAGCCCCAGCATTTT.

The chain couples TRBV5-5 to TRBJ1-2; tentatively, D is TRBD1 (5 bases). This CDR3 is 15 amino acids long. CDR1 and CDR2 from the germline V gene are SGHKS and YYEKEE (reference sequence). Between the trimmed V and J ends, which lost 4 bases and 5 bases, there was a span of 18 bases. In DNA, the CDR3 is TGTGCCAGCAGCCCAGTCGGGGACCCGGGGTATGGCTACACCTTC. Protein sequence: CASSPVGDPGYGYTF.

The V gene is TRBV5-1, the J gene TRBJ2-3; the D call may be TRBD1 or TRBD2 (6 bases each). The V gene's germline CDR1 is SGHRS and CDR2 YFSETQ. V lost 0 bases, J lost 5 bases, and 13 bases lay in between. The CDR3 length is 15 residues. CDR3: CASSLERGPVDTQYF. The CDR3 region has the DNA TGCGCCAGCAGCTTGGAACGGGGGCCAGTAGATACGCAGTATTTT. The variable domain in full, with the rest retrieved from reference TRBV5-1 and TRBJ2-3, is KAGVTQTPRYLIKTRGQQVTLSCSPISGHRSVSWYQQTPGQGLQFLFEYFSETQRNKGNFPGRFSGRQFSNSRSEMNVSTLELGDSALYLCASSLERGPVDTQYFGPGTRLTVL.

This clone was observed once. The rearrangement uses TRBV5-6 and TRBJ2-5; TRBD1 agrees at 11 bases. The CDR3 loop spans 15 amino acids. V trimming: 0 bases; J trimming: 5 bases; junction bases outside the gene matches: 3. Germline CDR1 SGHDT, CDR2 YYEEEE. The CDR3 coding sequence is TGTGCCAGCAGCTTGGCCGGGACAGGGGGGGAGACCCAGTACTTC. Amino acid sequence: CASSLAGTGGETQYF.

This chain links TRBV5-4 with TRBJ2-3; 7 bases are shared with TRBD1. The J segment lost 2 bases and the V segment lost 0 bases, leaving 3 bases of the junction unmatched. This CDR3 comprises 15 residues. CDR1 SGHNT and CDR2 YYREEE come from the germline V gene (reference sequence). CDR3 in amino acids: CASSLGQGNTDTQYF. The CDR3 DNA is TGTGCCAGCAGCTTGGGACAGGGCAACACAGATACGCAGTATTTT.

The rearrangement uses TRBV5-1 and TRBJ1-4, with D maybe TRBD1 (5 bases). Germline lookup yields CDR1 SGHRS and CDR2 YFSETQ. Trimming left V 4 bases short and J 7 bases short, with 14 bases between. This CDR3 contains 14 residues. CDR3 amino acids: CASSPPGTPEKLFF. CDR3 DNA sequence: TGCGCCAGCAGCCCCCCCGGGACGCCTGAAAAACTGTTTTTT. The full variable domain, with the rest looked up from reference TRBV5-1 and TRBJ1-4, is KAGVTQTPRYLIKTRGQQVTLSCSPISGHRSVSWYQQTPGQGLQFLFEYFSETQRNKGNFPGRFSGRQFSNSRSEMNVSTLELGDSALYLCASSPPGTPEKLFFGSGTQLSVL.

This clone has a single count. The rearrangement links TRBV7-3 to TRBJ2-6; 7 bases map to TRBD1. CDR3 length: 17 residues. Germline values: CDR1 SGHTA, CDR2 FQGTGA. After removal of 5 bases from V and 2 bases from J, the junction contained 9 bases not matched to a gene. The CDR3 here is CASSPQGHGAGANVLTF. CDR3 coding DNA: TGTGCCAGCAGCCCACAGGGGCACGGGGCTGGGGCCAACGTCCTGACTTTC.

In DNA, the CDR3 is TGTGCCAGCTCCGTTGCAGGGACCCACGAGCAGTACTTC. Its protein product is CASSVAGTHEQYF. V gene TRBV18 combines with J gene TRBJ2-7; possibly TRBD1 or TRBD2 for D (5 bases each). This CDR3 comprises 13 residues. Germline CDR1 reads KGHSH; CDR2 reads LQKENI. V gave up 6 bases and J gave up 5 bases, with 14 bases separating them.

This clone has more than one count but fewer than ten. V gene TRBV2 combines with J gene TRBJ2-5, with D tentatively TRBD2 (6 bases). There are 13 residues in the CDR3. Germline V gives CDR1 SNHLY, CDR2 FYNNEI. V lost 7 bases to trimming and J lost 2 bases, with 11 bases between them. The CDR3 DNA follows: TGTGCCAGCAAAAGGGGAGGTCAAGAGACCCAGTACTTC. It translates to CASKRGGQETQYF.

This chain uses TRBV12-5 with TRBJ2-2; a possible D gene is TRBD2 (7 bases). CDR3 size: 17 residues. V dropped 2 bases and J dropped 3 bases, with 16 bases sitting between them. CDR1 and CDR2 from the germline V gene are LGHNT and FRNRAP. DNA for the CDR3: TGTGCTAGTGGTTTGACCCTGGGGGGGCGCGACACCGGGGAGCTGTTTTTT. This encodes CASGLTLGGRDTGELFF. The variable domain in full, completed from reference TRBV12-5 and TRBJ2-2, reads DARVTQTPRHKVTEMGQEVTMRCQPILGHNTVFWYRQTMMQGLELLAYFRNRAPLDDSGMPKDRFSAEMPDATLATLKIQPSEPRDSAVYFCASGLTLGGRDTGELFFGEGSRLTVL.

The V and J genes are TRBV6-5 and TRBJ1-2; D gene unclear. Germline CDR1 MNHEY, CDR2 SVGAGI. Trimming took 6 bases from V and 0 from J, leaving 14 bases between them. This CDR3 has 15 residues. Written as DNA, the CDR3 is TGTGCCAGCAGCCCCCGGCGTACCACTAACTATGGCTACACCTTC. Protein sequence: CASSPRRTTNYGYTF.

This sequence joins TRBV2 and TRBJ2-7; 9 nucleotides agree with TRBD1. There are 14 residues in the CDR3. V gave up 9 bases and J gave up 2 bases; unmatched junction bases: 8. CDR1 SNHLY and CDR2 FYNNEI come from the germline V gene. CDR3: CARATGTGTYEQYF. The CDR3 DNA follows: TGTGCCAGGGCGACCGGGACAGGGACCTACGAGCAGTACTTC.

V usage is TRBV30 and J usage is TRBJ2-2, with D unclear. Germline V gives CDR1 GTSNPN, CDR2 SVGIG (reference sequence). Trimming removed 0 bases at V and 8 bases at J, with 7 bases between. The CDR3 extends over 12 amino acids. Here the CDR3 DNA reads TGTGCCTGGAGTGTACGTGAGGGGGAGCTGTTTTTT. Translating it yields CAWSVREGELFF.

The genes are TRBV6-1 and TRBJ2-5; D is ambiguous. Trimming shortened V by 8 bases and J by 5 bases, and 12 bases separated the two germline ends. Germline-derived CDR1 and CDR2 are MNHNS and SASEGT. The CDR3 is 12 residues long. The CDR3 DNA reads as TGTGCCAGCTCCCGGGTTTGGGAGACCCAGTACTTC. Protein sequence: CASSRVWETQYF.

The CDR3 region has the DNA TGTGCCAGCAGTTTACCAGGGACAGGGACTGAAGCTTTCTTT. Translated: CASSLPGTGTEAFF. The rearrangement links TRBV28 to TRBJ1-1; 9 nucleotides align to TRBD1. The CDR3 spans 14 residues. V dropped 2 bases and J dropped 5; count of bases not matched to a gene: 3. In germline, CDR1 is MDHEN, CDR2 SYDVKM.

This chain connects TRBV7-2 to TRBJ1-1, with a weak D call TRBD1 (5 bases). The CDR3 extends over 15 amino acids. Looked up from germline, CDR1 is SGHTA and CDR2 is FQGNSA. With 4 bases removed from V and 4 bases from J, the gap between germline ends came to 16 bases. In DNA, the CDR3 is TGTGCCAGCAGCTCTCAGGGTCAGGGCAGCACTGAAGCTTTCTTT. Translation: CASSSQGQGSTEAFF.

The CDR3 reads CASSAAGTQGQTQYF. The CDR3 nucleotides read TGTGCCAGCAGTGCCGCCGGGACTCAAGGGCAGACCCAGTACTTC. The chain carries TRBV25-1 and TRBJ2-5; tentatively, D is TRBD2 (6 bases). Germline-derived CDR1 and CDR2 are MGHDK and SYGVNS. With 4 bases removed from V and 6 bases from J, the gap between germline ends came to 18 bases. This CDR3 spans 15 amino acids.

V gene TRBV9 combines with J gene TRBJ2-3; TRBD1 might be the D (5 bases). CDR1 and CDR2 from the germline V gene are SGDLS and YYNGEE. V was trimmed by 4 bases and J by 2 bases, leaving 14 bases between them. The CDR3 has 15 residues. The CDR3 DNA reads as TGTGCCAGCAGCACTCACACAGGTTACACAGATACGCAGTATTTT. Protein: CASSTHTGYTDTQYF.